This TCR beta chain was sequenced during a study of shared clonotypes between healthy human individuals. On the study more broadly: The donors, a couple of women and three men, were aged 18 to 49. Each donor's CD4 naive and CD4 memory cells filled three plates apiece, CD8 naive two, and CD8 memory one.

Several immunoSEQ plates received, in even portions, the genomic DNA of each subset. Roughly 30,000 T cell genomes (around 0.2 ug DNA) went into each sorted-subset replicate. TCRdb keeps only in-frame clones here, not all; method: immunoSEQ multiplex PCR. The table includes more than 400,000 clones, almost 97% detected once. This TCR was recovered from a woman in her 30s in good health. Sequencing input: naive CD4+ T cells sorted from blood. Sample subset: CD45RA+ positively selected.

CDR3: CASSPQDMIYEQYF. The DNA for the CDR3 is TGTGCCAGCTCACCCCAGGACATGATTTACGAGCAGTACTTC. The chain uses TRBV18 and TRBJ2-7; TRBD1 is a possible D gene (5 bases). Germline V gene sequence: CDR1 KGHSH, CDR2 LQKENI. The length of the CDR3 is 14 residues. V lost 3 bases to trimming and J lost 4 bases, with 13 bases between them.